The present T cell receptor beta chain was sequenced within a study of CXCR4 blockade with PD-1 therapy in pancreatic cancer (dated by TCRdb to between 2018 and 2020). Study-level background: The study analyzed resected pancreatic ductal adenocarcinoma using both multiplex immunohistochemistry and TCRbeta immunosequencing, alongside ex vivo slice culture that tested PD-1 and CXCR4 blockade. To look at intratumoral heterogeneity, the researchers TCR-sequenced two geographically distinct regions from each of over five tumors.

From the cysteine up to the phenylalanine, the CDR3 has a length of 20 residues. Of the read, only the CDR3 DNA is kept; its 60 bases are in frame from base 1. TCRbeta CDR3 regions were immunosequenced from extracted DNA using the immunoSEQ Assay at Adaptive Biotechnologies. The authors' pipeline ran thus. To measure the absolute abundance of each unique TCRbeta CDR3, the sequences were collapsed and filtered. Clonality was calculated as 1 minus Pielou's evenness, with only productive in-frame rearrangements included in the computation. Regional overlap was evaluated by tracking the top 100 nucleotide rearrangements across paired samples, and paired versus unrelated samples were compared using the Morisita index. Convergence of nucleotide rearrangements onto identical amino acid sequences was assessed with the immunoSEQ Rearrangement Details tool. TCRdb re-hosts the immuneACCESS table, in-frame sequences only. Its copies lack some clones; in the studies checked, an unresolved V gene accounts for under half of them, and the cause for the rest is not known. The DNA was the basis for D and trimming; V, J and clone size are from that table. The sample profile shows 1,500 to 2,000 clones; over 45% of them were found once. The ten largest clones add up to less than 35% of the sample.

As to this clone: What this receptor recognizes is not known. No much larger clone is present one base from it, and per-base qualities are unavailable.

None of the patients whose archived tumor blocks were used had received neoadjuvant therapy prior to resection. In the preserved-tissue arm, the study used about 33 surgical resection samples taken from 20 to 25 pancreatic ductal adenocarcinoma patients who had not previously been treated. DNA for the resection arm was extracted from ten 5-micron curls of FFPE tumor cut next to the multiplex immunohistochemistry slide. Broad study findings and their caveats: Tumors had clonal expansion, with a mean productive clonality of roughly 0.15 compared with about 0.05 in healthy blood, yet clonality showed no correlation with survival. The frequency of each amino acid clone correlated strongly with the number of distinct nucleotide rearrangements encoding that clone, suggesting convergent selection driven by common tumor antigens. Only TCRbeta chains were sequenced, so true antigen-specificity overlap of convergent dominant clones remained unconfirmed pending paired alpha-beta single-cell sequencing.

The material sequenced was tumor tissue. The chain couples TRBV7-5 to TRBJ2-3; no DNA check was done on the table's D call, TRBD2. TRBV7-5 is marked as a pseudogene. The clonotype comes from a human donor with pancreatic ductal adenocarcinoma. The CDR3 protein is CARSPSRAGLKPTSTDTQYF. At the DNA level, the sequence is TGTGCCAGAAGCCCAAGTAGGGCGGGGCTAAAACCTACTAGCACAGATACGCAGTATTTT.